This record covers a single T cell receptor beta chain. Antigen unknown. Genomic DNA templated the TCR beta VDJ and CDR3 profiling. One entry per CDR3 protein, called by TCRdb with MiXCR from the reads. The sample yields around 400,000 distinct CDR3 sequences, under 80% seen once. These data are taken from a study of CD8+CD57+ T cells in acquired aplastic anemia. Study-wide background: Sorted CD4+ and CD8+ cells yielded roughly 3.2 ug of DNA on average. Read counts for CD4+ cells (from healthy donors) averaged around 10 million.

Study results and caveats: Sharing between patients and controls was observed for around 30 CD8+ CDR3 sequences.

The CDR3 is made up of 13 amino acids. Looked up from germline, CDR1 is KGHDR and CDR2 is SFDVKD. Trimming cost V 5 bases and J 2 bases, with 8 bases left between them. This chain links TRBV24-1 with TRBJ1-2, with no clear D. The receptor comes from a human donor in good health, serving as a control. Sequencing was performed on sorted CD4+, CD8+, or CD8+CD57+ T cells (not recorded which) from PBMCs. CDR3 sequence (DNA): TGTGCCACCAGTGGGGCAGTAAACTATGGCTACACCTTC. It translates to CATSGAVNYGYTF.